The 23 T cell receptor beta chains reported below all come from one sample, sequenced in a study of blood T cell repertoires in COVID-19. Sequencing used immunoSEQ multiplex PCR; TCRdb keeps in-frame clones, though not all of them. The sample lists about 190,000 clones; about nine tenths were seen once. Specimen: peripheral blood. These receptors all come from a man aged 30 to 45 with acute or convalescent COVID-19.

This chain links TRBV7-2 with TRBJ1-5, with 7 bases identical to TRBD1. Germline CDR1 is SGHTA and CDR2 is FQGNSA. This CDR3 is 15 amino acids long. Trimming at V came to 4 bases and at J to 7 bases, leaving 10 bases not matched to a gene. The CDR3 DNA reads TGTGCCAGCAGCTCCAGACAGGGCGCGGGACAGCCCCAGCATTTT. Amino acid sequence: CASSSRQGAGQPQHF.

V and J are TRBV5-8 and TRBJ1-1; the D gene is possibly TRBD1 (6 bases). Between the trimmed V and J ends, which lost 6 bases and 4 bases, there was a span of 13 bases. CDR1 SGHTS and CDR2 YDEGEE come from the germline V gene. The CDR3 runs to 13 residues. This CDR3 is CASNRDIFTEAFF. As DNA, the CDR3 is TGTGCCAGCAACCGGGACATCTTCACTGAAGCTTTCTTT.

The J gene is TRBJ1-5, the V gene TRBV5-1, with 9 bases fitting TRBD1. After removal of 3 bases from V and 3 bases from J, the junction contained 4 bases not matched to a gene. This CDR3 spans 15 amino acids. Germline-derived CDR1 and CDR2 are SGHRS and YFSETQ. Here the CDR3 reads CASSWGTGPNQPQHF. The CDR3 coding sequence is TGCGCCAGCAGCTGGGGGACAGGGCCCAATCAGCCCCAGCATTTT.

The rearrangement joins TRBV11-2 to TRBJ2-2, with D unclear. Germline V gives CDR1 SGHAT, CDR2 FQNNGV. The V end lost 4 bases, the J end lost 5 bases, and 5 bases lay between the germline ends. The CDR3 runs 12 residues. Written as DNA, the CDR3 is TGTGCCAGCAGCTCCCAAACCGGGGAGCTGTTTTTT. This gives the protein CASSSQTGELFF.

V usage is TRBV5-1 and J usage is TRBJ2-4, with 7 bases identical to TRBD1. The CDR3 spans 14 residues. The junction had 6 bases not matched to a gene; V was cut back by 1 base and J by 8 bases. CDR1 SGHRS and CDR2 YFSETQ come from the germline V gene. The CDR3 coding sequence is TGCGCCAGCAGCTTGACAACAGGGGCCGACATTCAGTACTTC. It translates to CASSLTTGADIQYF.

The chain carries TRBV3-1 (or the pseudogene TRBV3-2) and TRBJ2-7; possibly TRBD1 for D (6 bases). In germline, CDR1 is LGHDT, CDR2 YNNKEL (reference sequence). CDR3 size: 13 residues. Trimming left V 3 bases short and J 3 bases short, with 9 bases between. The CDR3, as DNA: TGTGCCAGCAGCCACTCACAGGGCTACGAGCAGTACTTC. Protein: CASSHSQGYEQYF.

The CDR3 loop is CASSLDIDTGELFF. The CDR3 region has the DNA TGTGCCAGCAGCTTAGACATCGACACCGGGGAGCTGTTTTTT. The chain recombines TRBV7-9 with TRBJ2-2; D ambiguous. This CDR3 spans 14 amino acids. V was shortened by 1 base and J by 3 bases, with 6 bases between the two germline ends. The germline gives CDR1 SEHNR, CDR2 FQNEAQ (reference sequence).

The chain joins TRBV19 to TRBJ2-1; 7 bases are a match to TRBD2. CDR1 and CDR2 (germline): LNHDA, SQIVND (reference sequence). V gave up 1 base and J gave up 4 bases; unmatched junction bases: 4. CDR3 length: 15 residues. As DNA, the CDR3 is TGTGCCAGTAGTATAGTGCCTAGCGGATACAATGAGCAGTTCTTC. Protein product: CASSIVPSGYNEQFF.

The rearrangement joins TRBV30 to TRBJ1-5; 9 bases match TRBD1. Germline assignment: CDR1 GTSNPN and CDR2 SVGIG (reference sequence). V trimming: 5 bases; J trimming: 11 bases; junction bases outside the gene matches: 16. This CDR3 spans 15 amino acids. CDR3 bases: TGTGCCTGGGGGGGACAGGGTTCTTCCCCATCAGCCCAGCATTTT. It encodes CAWGGQGSSPSAQHF.

The CDR3, as DNA: TGCGCCAGCAGCTTGCAGGGGGCCAACACCGGGGAGCTGTTTTTT. Translated, it gives CASSLQGANTGELFF. The chain joins TRBV5-1 to TRBJ2-2, with 8 nucleotides matching TRBD1. The ends lost 1 base at V and 2 bases at J; junction bases unmatched: 1. Germline-derived CDR1 and CDR2 are SGHRS and YFSETQ. CDR3 length: 15 residues.

V gene TRBV5-4 combines with J gene TRBJ1-5; 8 bases are a match to TRBD1. CDR3 size: 16 residues. Germline CDR1 is SGHNT and CDR2 is YYREEE (reference sequence). Trimming cost V 4 bases and J 5 bases; bases outside gene matches: 11. The CDR3 loop is CASSAGGQVSHQPQHF. The CDR3 DNA reads as TGTGCCAGCAGCGCCGGGGGACAGGTGTCCCATCAGCCCCAGCATTTT. Together with reference TRBV5-4 and TRBJ1-5, the CDR3 gives the full variable domain: ETGVTQSPTHLIKTRGQQVTLRCSSQSGHNTVSWYQQALGQGPQFIFQYYREEENGRGNFPPRFSGLQFPNYSSELNVNALELDDSALYLCASSAGGQVSHQPQHFGDGTRLSIL.

This clone has a handful of counts. V usage is TRBV2 and J usage is TRBJ1-5; no clear D. Germline assignment: CDR1 SNHLY and CDR2 FYNNEI. The CDR3 contains 13 residues. V lost 6 bases, J lost 5 bases, and 11 bases lay in between. In DNA form, the CDR3 reads TGTGCCAGCAGACTCTACTCGTATCAGCCCCAGCATTTT. This sequence encodes CASRLYSYQPQHF.

The rearrangement links TRBV27 to TRBJ1-5; weak D call: TRBD1 (6 bases). Per the germline V gene, CDR1 is MNHEY and CDR2 is SMNVEV (reference sequence). This CDR3 comprises 15 residues. V lost 2 bases, J lost 2 bases, and 10 bases lay in between. CDR3 nucleotides: TGTGCCAGCAGTTTAGGTAGGACAGGCAATCAGCCCCAGCATTTT. Translation: CASSLGRTGNQPQHF.

The chain recombines TRBV28 with TRBJ1-2; D possibly corresponds to TRBD1 (5 bases). Germline V gene data show CDR1 as MDHEN and CDR2 as SYDVKM. The CDR3 has 13 residues. V was shortened by 9 bases and J by 6 bases, with 17 bases between the two germline ends. The CDR3 coding sequence is TGTGCCAGTCAATATGGGGGGACGGATGGCTACACCTTC. It specifies CASQYGGTDGYTF.

The V and J genes are TRBV19 and TRBJ1-2; the match to TRBD1 covers 10 bases. Germline assignment: CDR1 LNHDA and CDR2 SQIVND (reference sequence). The CDR3 has 13 amino acids. The trim removed 8 bases at V and 10 bases at J, leaving 10 bases unmatched. The CDR3 here is CASSYGTGEDYTF. CDR3 sequence (DNA): TGTGCCAGTTCCTACGGGACAGGGGAAGACTACACCTTC.

The chain uses TRBV7-8 and TRBJ1-2; D call uncertain. This CDR3 has 10 amino acids. Germline CDR1 reads SGHVS; CDR2 reads FQNEAQ. V was pared by 8 bases and J by 7 bases, with 8 bases between. CDR3 loop: CASGVFGYTF. In nucleotides, the CDR3 is TGTGCCAGCGGAGTATTTGGCTACACCTTC.

This rearrangement joins TRBV6-1 to TRBJ1-2, with 9 bases fitting TRBD1. There are 14 residues in the CDR3. V lost 3 bases to trimming and J lost 8 bases; unmatched junction nucleotides: 7. The germline V gene has CDR1 MNHNS and CDR2 SASEGT. CDR3 in DNA: TGTGCCAGCAGTGACCACGGGACAGGGATAGGCTACACCTTC. As protein: CASSDHGTGIGYTF.

The chain is built from TRBV7-3 and TRBJ1-1, with D possibly TRBD1 on 6 matching bases. V was pared by 5 bases and J by 1 base, with 17 bases between. Germline V gene lookup returns CDR1 SGHTA and CDR2 FQGTGA. This CDR3 region has 16 residues. CDR3 loop: CASSPLSGTRNTEAFF. The CDR3 DNA reads as TGTGCCAGCAGCCCCCTCAGCGGGACAAGGAACACTGAAGCTTTCTTT.

The J gene is TRBJ1-1, the V gene TRBV4-1, with no clear D. The ends were cut back, 2 bases at V and 2 bases at J, with 18 bases in the middle. The CDR3 is 17 amino acids. Germline V gives CDR1 MGHRA, CDR2 YSYEKL. The CDR3 reads CASSQLSTFGVNTEAFF. In DNA, the CDR3 is TGCGCCAGCAGCCAATTAAGTACCTTCGGGGTTAACACTGAAGCTTTCTTT.

In nucleotides, the CDR3 is TGTGCCAGCACTGGGGTTGGACAGAACACTGAAGCTTTCTTT. Encoded protein: CASTGVGQNTEAFF. This chain connects TRBV2 to TRBJ1-1; TRBD1 is a possible D gene (5 bases). The CDR3 spans 14 residues. Germline CDR1 reads SNHLY; CDR2 reads FYNNEI. Trimming stripped 7 bases from V and 1 base from J, with 13 bases between. Together with reference TRBV2 and TRBJ1-1, the CDR3 gives the full variable domain: EPEVTQTPSHQVTQMGQEVILRCVPISNHLYFYWYRQILGQKVEFLVSFYNNEISEKSEIFDDQFSVERPDGSNFTLKIRSTKLEDSAMYFCASTGVGQNTEAFFGQGTRLTVV.

This chain connects TRBV7-6 to TRBJ2-2, with TRBD1 matching over 7 bases. J lost 1 base, V lost 5 bases, and 4 bases had no gene match. The CDR3 runs 15 residues. The germline V gene encodes CDR1 SGHVS and CDR2 FNYEAQ. CDR3 sequence (DNA): TGTGCCAGCAGCACGGGACAGAGGAACACCGGGGAGCTGTTTTTT. This translates into CASSTGQRNTGELFF. The variable domain in full, with the rest retrieved from reference TRBV7-6 and TRBJ2-2, is GAGVSQSPRYKVTKRGQDVALRCDPISGHVSLYWYRQALGQGPEFLTYFNYEAQQDKSGLPNDRFSAERPEGSISTLTIQRTEQRDSAMYRCASSTGQRNTGELFFGEGSRLTVL.

The chain couples TRBV4-1 to TRBJ1-6; D possibly corresponds to TRBD1 (5 bases). This CDR3 contains 15 residues. With 0 bases removed from V and 9 bases from J, the gap between germline ends came to 12 bases. The germline gives CDR1 MGHRA, CDR2 YSYEKL. CDR3 DNA sequence: TGCGCCAGCAGCCAAGATCGGCTGGGGGGTTCACCCCTCCACTTT. Amino acid sequence: CASSQDRLGGSPLHF.

The chain uses TRBV6-1 and TRBJ1-1, with D possibly TRBD1 on 5 matching bases. The length of the CDR3 is 17 residues. Trimming took off 3 bases at V and 0 bases at J, with 17 bases between the two ends. Germline V gives CDR1 MNHNS, CDR2 SASEGT. The CDR3 nucleotides read TGTGCCAGCAGTGACCCCGGGCGAGCAGGGATGAACACTGAAGCTTTCTTT. This gives the protein CASSDPGRAGMNTEAFF.